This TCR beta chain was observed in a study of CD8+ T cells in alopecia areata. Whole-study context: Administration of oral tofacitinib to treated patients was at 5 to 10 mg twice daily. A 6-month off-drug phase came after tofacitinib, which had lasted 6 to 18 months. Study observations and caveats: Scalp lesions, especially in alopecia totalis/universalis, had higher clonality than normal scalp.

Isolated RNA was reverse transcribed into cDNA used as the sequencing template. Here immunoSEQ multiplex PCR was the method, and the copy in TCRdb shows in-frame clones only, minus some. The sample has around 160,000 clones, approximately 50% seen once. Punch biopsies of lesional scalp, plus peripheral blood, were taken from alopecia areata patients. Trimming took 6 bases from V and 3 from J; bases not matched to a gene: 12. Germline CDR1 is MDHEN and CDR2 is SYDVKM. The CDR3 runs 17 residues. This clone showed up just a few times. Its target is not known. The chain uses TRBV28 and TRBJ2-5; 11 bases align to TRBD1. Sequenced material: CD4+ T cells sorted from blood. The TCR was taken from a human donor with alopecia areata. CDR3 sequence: CASRAYTGTGGKETQYF. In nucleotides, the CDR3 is TGTGCCAGCAGAGCGTACACAGGGACAGGGGGAAAAGAGACCCAGTACTTC.